The rows below give T cell receptor beta chains drawn from one sample of a study of blood T cell repertoires in COVID-19. Profiling relied on immunoSEQ multiplex PCR, and the TCRdb table lists in-frame clones only, not all of them. The top ten hold 2% to 2.5% of the sample, which has roughly 250,000 clones, 70% to 90% seen once. Sequencing used peripheral blood. The receptors were sampled from a woman aged 40 to 50 who had recovered from COVID-19. The CDR3 runs from the conserved cysteine through the conserved F or W. D genes are given only for firm matches. The listing skips clone size in some rows; elsewhere it reads once, few, many or a size class.

CDR3 protein	CDR3 DNA	J gene	clone size	D gene	V gene
CASSLVTSGGEQFF	TGTGCCAGCAGCTTAGTCACTAGCGGCGGGGAGCAGTTCTTC	TRBJ2-1	-	TRBD2	TRBV11-2
CASSSSGRALNEQFF	TGTGCCAGCAGCTCCAGCGGGAGGGCCTTGAATGAGCAGTTCTTC	TRBJ2-1	-	TRBD2	TRBV3-1/TRBV3-2
CASSTETGPSPLRPQHF	TGTGCCAGTAGTACCGAGACAGGGCCATCACCCCTCAGGCCCCAGCATTTT	TRBJ1-5	-	TRBD1	TRBV19
CASSLGTGGTDTQYF	TGTGCCAGCAGTCTAGGGACAGGGGGAACAGATACGCAGTATTTT	TRBJ2-3	-	TRBD1	TRBV28
CASSPRGQGTETQYF	TGTGCCAGCAGCCCCCGGGGACAAGGCACGGAGACCCAGTACTTC	TRBJ2-5	-	-	TRBV7-3
CASSGQGPSNQPQHF	TGTGCCAGCAGTGGTCAGGGCCCAAGCAATCAGCCCCAGCATTTT	TRBJ1-5	-	-	TRBV25-1
CATSDFGAGSYGYTF	TGTGCCACCAGTGATTTTGGGGCAGGCAGTTATGGCTACACCTTC	TRBJ1-2	-	-	TRBV24-1
CASSDRGLSFKNIQYF	TGTGCCAGCAGTGACAGGGGGCTGTCGTTCAAAAACATTCAGTACTTC	TRBJ2-4	few	TRBD1	TRBV25-1
CASSPIGGGREKLFF	TGTGCCAGCAGCCCGATTGGGGGGGGCCGTGAAAAACTGTTTTTT	TRBJ1-4	-	-	TRBV7-9
CASTVGLREGTGELFF	TGTGCCAGCACCGTAGGATTGAGGGAGGGCACCGGGGAGCTGTTTTTT	TRBJ2-2	-	TRBD2	TRBV9
CSASPAVGTGELFF	TGCAGTGCTAGTCCTGCGGTAGGCACCGGGGAGCTGTTTTTT	TRBJ2-2	-	-	TRBV20-1
CASSLGGGYNEQFF	TGTGCCAGCAGCTTAGGCGGAGGTTACAATGAGCAGTTCTTC	TRBJ2-1	-	-	TRBV13
CASREPSGRSTYEQYF	TGTGCCAGCAGAGAACCTAGCGGGCGTTCCACCTACGAGCAGTACTTC	TRBJ2-7	-	TRBD2	TRBV6-1
CASSPQTGEGYGYTF	TGCGCCAGCAGCCCGCAGACAGGGGAGGGCTATGGCTACACCTTC	TRBJ1-2	-	TRBD1	TRBV5-1
CASSQQRYGYTF	TGTGCCAGCAGTCAACAACGTTATGGCTACACCTTC	TRBJ1-2	once	-	TRBV28
CASSFMTSTGTYEQYF	TGTGCCAGCAGCTTTATGACATCCACGGGGACCTACGAGCAGTACTTC	TRBJ2-7	-	-	TRBV7-9
CASKEGRNYGYTF	TGTGCCAGCAAAGAGGGTCGGAACTATGGCTACACCTTC	TRBJ1-2	-	-	TRBV28
CASSIVREETQYF	TGTGCCAGTAGTATAGTGAGGGAAGAGACCCAGTACTTC	TRBJ2-5	-	-	TRBV19
CASSQAQGEQFF	TGTGCCAGCAGCCAAGCTCAGGGGGAGCAGTTCTTC	TRBJ2-1	-	-	TRBV14
CATFRSGELGYGYTF	TGTGCCACCTTCCGGTCTGGGGAGCTAGGCTATGGCTACACCTTC	TRBJ1-2	-	-	TRBV24-1
CASSPLREGGLNSPLHF	TGTGCCAGCAGCCCTCTCAGGGAGGGGGGCCTTAATTCACCCCTCCACTTT	TRBJ1-6	-	-	TRBV7-3
CATSDPVGGSTDTQYF	TGTGCCACCAGTGACCCCGTGGGGGGGAGCACAGATACGCAGTATTTT	TRBJ2-3	-	TRBD2	TRBV24-1
CASSLGLANEQFF	TGTGCCAGCAGCTTGGGACTAGCAAATGAGCAGTTCTTC	TRBJ2-1	-	TRBD2	TRBV5-4
CAAQGAGGYTF	TGTGCCGCACAGGGGGCGGGAGGCTACACCTTC	TRBJ1-2	-	TRBD1	TRBV30
CASSLWPPRGNQPQHF	TGTGCCAGCAGTTTGTGGCCGCCGAGGGGCAATCAGCCCCAGCATTTT	TRBJ1-5	-	-	TRBV27
CASSQRTDQPQHF	TGTGCCAGTAGCCAAAGGACTGATCAGCCCCAGCATTTT	TRBJ1-5	-	-	TRBV19
CASSLWDRGTEAFF	TGTGCCAGCAGCTTGTGGGACAGGGGCACTGAAGCTTTCTTT	TRBJ1-1	-	TRBD1	TRBV5-6
CASSQQGLGGYTF	TGTGCCAGCAGTCAACAGGGGCTCGGGGGCTACACCTTC	TRBJ1-2	-	TRBD1	TRBV27
CASTGQGLRTYNEQFF	TGTGCCAGCACTGGACAGGGGTTGAGAACCTACAATGAGCAGTTCTTC	TRBJ2-1	-	TRBD1	TRBV2
CASSLRRDSNPLF	TGTGCCAGCAGTTTGCGCCGGGACTCCAACCCGCTCTTC	TRBJ2-1	-	-	TRBV12-3/TRBV12-4
CASSSGTGKQYF	TGTGCTAGCAGCTCCGGGACAGGAAAGCAGTACTTC	TRBJ2-7	-	TRBD1	TRBV7-7
CASSLAKTSNTDTQYF	TGCGCCAGCAGCTTGGCCAAGACAAGTAACACAGATACGCAGTATTTT	TRBJ2-3	-	-	TRBV5-1
CASSGVGQSRQETQYF	TGTGCCAGCAGCGGGGTAGGACAATCAAGACAAGAGACCCAGTACTTC	TRBJ2-5	-	-	TRBV9
CASSAGTASGNTIYF	TGTGCCAGCAGCGCGGGGACAGCCTCTGGAAACACCATATATTTT	TRBJ1-3	-	TRBD1	TRBV7-2
CASSFYLGQPQHF	TGTGCCAGCAGTTTTTACCTCGGGCAGCCCCAGCATTTT	TRBJ1-5	-	-	TRBV12-3/TRBV12-4
CATSRDYEGLKGYTF	TGTGCCACCAGCAGAGATTATGAGGGACTAAAGGGCTACACCTTC	TRBJ1-2	-	-	TRBV15
CASNTGYEQYF	TGTGCCAGCAATACAGGTTACGAGCAGTACTTC	TRBJ2-7	-	-	TRBV28
CASSSMGAVVNQPQHF	TGTGCCAGTAGTAGTATGGGAGCAGTCGTGAATCAGCCCCAGCATTTT	TRBJ1-5	-	-	TRBV19
CAWESDTFSYEQYF	TGTGCCTGGGAGTCGGACACTTTCTCCTACGAGCAGTACTTC	TRBJ2-7	-	-	TRBV30
CASSWYTSQEGEQYF	TGTGCCAGCAGCTGGTATACTTCCCAAGAGGGCGAGCAGTACTTC	TRBJ2-7	-	-	TRBV7-2
CASSADRGIDEQFF	TGTGCCAGCTCAGCGGACAGGGGTATCGATGAGCAGTTCTTC	TRBJ2-1	-	TRBD1	TRBV18
CASSLGGNSGNTIYF	TGTGCCAGCAGCTTAGGGGGCAACTCTGGAAACACCATATATTTT	TRBJ1-3	-	-	TRBV7-9
CASSLGSYGYTF	TGTGCCAGCAGCCTGGGGAGCTATGGCTACACCTTC	TRBJ1-2	-	-	TRBV11-2
CASPLAKNTDTQYF	TGTGCCAGCCCGCTAGCGAAAAACACAGATACGCAGTATTTT	TRBJ2-3	-	-	TRBV21-1